The 25 T cell receptor beta chains reported below all come from one sample, sequenced in a study of T cell repertoires in cytomegalovirus infection. TCRdb re-called the reads with MiXCR, one entry per CDR3 protein. The data hold a few hundred thousand distinct CDR3 sequences, with more than 8% observed a single time. Sequencing used PBMCs. The receptors were sampled from a human donor in good health (CMV status not recorded). Some clones in this sample may be carry-over from other donors' samples.

The V gene is TRBV6-6, the J gene TRBJ2-7, with TRBD2 matching over 8 bases. The V and J ends lost 8 bases and 4 bases, in that order; junction bases with no gene match: 10. The CDR3 has 14 amino acids. CDR1 is MNHNY, CDR2 SVGAGI, per germline (reference sequence). CDR3 DNA: TGTGCCAGCGGCGGCGGGAGGCGTAGGTACGAGCAGTACTTC. Protein: CASGGGRRRYEQYF.

There are a few counts of this clonotype. This chain joins TRBV15 and TRBJ2-7, with D unclear. The germline V and J ends were trimmed by 5 bases and 1 base, with 12 bases remaining between them. The CDR3 spans 14 residues. CDR1 and CDR2 from the germline V gene are LNHNV and YYDKDF (reference sequence). CDR3 nucleotide sequence: TGTGCCACCAGCGAATCCGGCCATTCCTACGAGCAGTACTTC. It specifies CATSESGHSYEQYF. Looking up the rest from reference TRBV15 and TRBJ2-7 gives the full variable domain: DAMVIQNPRYQVTQFGKPVTLSCSQTLNHNVMYWYQQKSSQAPKLLFHYYDKDFNNEADTPDNFQSRRPNTSFCFLDIRSPGLGDTAMYLCATSESGHSYEQYFGPGTRLTVT.

This clonotype was found many times. The rearrangement uses TRBV12-3 or TRBV12-4 and TRBJ2-2, with 15 bases that match TRBD2. The CDR3 has 18 residues. The trim removed 5 bases at V and 1 base at J, leaving 5 bases unmatched. The CDR3 protein is CASSPRGLAGGNTGELFF. In DNA form, the CDR3 reads TGTGCCAGCAGTCCCCGGGGACTAGCGGGAGGGAACACCGGGGAGCTGTTTTTT.

This clonotype was seen at least ten times. V is TRBV11-1 and J is TRBJ2-2; TRBD1 matches at 8 bases. V dropped 1 base and J dropped 0; count of bases not matched to a gene: 10. The CDR3 has 19 amino acids. Germline CDR1 reads SGHAT; CDR2 reads FQDESV (reference sequence). This chain's CDR3 is CASSLVQGAIVANTGELFF. The CDR3 DNA reads as TGTGCCAGCAGCTTAGTCCAGGGGGCGATCGTTGCGAACACCGGGGAGCTGTTTTTT.

This clonotype was detected a few times. As DNA, the CDR3 is TGTGCCAGCAGCGCCCGACAGATCTATGGTTCACCCCTCCACTTT. Translation gives CASSARQIYGSPLHF. The chain couples TRBV7-2 to TRBJ1-6; D may be TRBD1 (5 bases). The CDR3 contains 15 residues. V was shortened by 5 bases and J by 9 bases, with 17 bases between the two germline ends. From germline, CDR1 is SGHTA and CDR2 FQGNSA.

This sequence joins TRBV4-1 and TRBJ1-4; D unclear. V was clipped by 0 bases and J by 0 bases, with 5 bases between them. Germline V CDR1 and CDR2: MGHRA, YSYEKL. CDR3 length: 15 amino acids. The chain's CDR3 is CASSQDAATNEKLFF. DNA for the CDR3: TGCGCCAGCAGCCAAGATGCGGCAACTAATGAAAAACTGTTTTTT.

There are a few counts of this clonotype. The chain carries TRBV28 and TRBJ2-7; TRBD2 agrees at 7 bases. The V segment lost 6 bases and the J segment 5 bases; nucleotides outside the gene matches: 10. Germline loops: CDR1 MDHEN, CDR2 SYDVKM. The CDR3 runs 14 residues. The CDR3 region is CASSQQAGTDEQYF. CDR3 coding DNA: TGTGCCAGCAGCCAGCAAGCGGGAACGGACGAGCAGTACTTC.

This clonotype was counted between two and nine times. This chain links TRBV6-5 with TRBJ1-6; 9 bases align to TRBD1. The CDR3 extends over 15 amino acids. The ends lost 8 bases at V and 10 bases at J; junction bases unmatched: 12. Germline V gene data show CDR1 as MNHEY and CDR2 as SVGAGI. CDR3 amino acids: CASGGRTGDWSPLHF. The CDR3 nucleotides are TGTGCCAGCGGGGGGCGGACAGGGGATTGGTCACCCCTCCACTTT.

This clonotype was seen more than once but under ten times. The chain uses TRBV19 and TRBJ2-2, with TRBD2 identical over 7 bases. J was trimmed by 9 bases and V by 4 bases; bases with no gene match: 20. In germline, CDR1 is LNHDA, CDR2 SQIVND (reference sequence). The CDR3 length is 18 residues. The CDR3 loop reads CASSTSNSAGRQGRELFF. CDR3 nucleotides: TGTGCCAGTAGTACCTCTAACTCAGCGGGACGCCAAGGGAGGGAGCTGTTTTTT.

The rearrangement joins TRBV7-3 to TRBJ1-1, with D perhaps TRBD1 (5 bases). Germline V gives CDR1 SGHTA, CDR2 FQGTGA. V was pared by 5 bases and J by 1 base, with 11 bases between. CDR3 size: 14 residues. The CDR3 loop reads CASSGTGRNTEAFF. The CDR3 DNA reads TGTGCCAGCAGCGGGACGGGGAGGAACACTGAAGCTTTCTTT.

This clonotype was picked up a small number of times. The chain has TRBV6-2 or TRBV6-3 and TRBJ2-3, with no clear D. CDR3 size: 12 residues. CDR1 and CDR2 (germline): MNHEY, SVGEGT. Between the trimmed V and J ends, which lost 8 bases and 0 bases, there was a span of 6 bases. Written as DNA, the CDR3 is TGTGCCAGCGGGTCTAGCACAGATACGCAGTATTTT. It specifies CASGSSTDTQYF.

This chain links TRBV2 with TRBJ1-5; D is unresolved. Trimming cost V 0 bases and J 2 bases, with 8 bases left between them. The CDR3 loop spans 15 amino acids. CDR1 SNHLY and CDR2 FYNNEI come from the germline V gene. CDR3 sequence (DNA): TGTGCCAGCAGTGAAGCGCGGGCAGGCAATCAGCCCCAGCATTTT. This gives the protein CASSEARAGNQPQHF.

J is TRBJ2-7 and V is TRBV11-2, with D perhaps being TRBD1 or TRBD2 (5 bases each). V gave up 4 bases and J gave up 2 bases, with 18 bases separating them. There are 16 residues in the CDR3. Germline lookup yields CDR1 SGHAT and CDR2 FQNNGV. Here the CDR3 DNA reads TGTGCCAGCAGCTCCCCAAGACGAATGGGACCCTACGAGCAGTACTTC. Residues: CASSSPRRMGPYEQYF.

There are many counts of this clonotype. This chain connects TRBV28 to TRBJ1-2, with D possibly being TRBD1 (5 bases). CDR1 and CDR2 (germline): MDHEN, SYDVKM. CDR3 length: 12 residues. V was shortened by 8 bases and J by 9 bases, with 16 bases between the two germline ends. CDR3 sequence reads: CASSPGGMSYTF. CDR3 in DNA: TGTGCCAGCTCTCCTGGGGGTATGAGCTACACCTTC.

This clonotype was seen a handful of times. The genes are TRBV7-2 and TRBJ1-1; D is possibly TRBD1 (6 bases). Trimming took 0 bases from V and 5 from J, leaving 13 bases between them. Germline V gives CDR1 SGHTA, CDR2 FQGNSA. The CDR3 spans 15 residues. The CDR3 nucleotides are TGTGCCAGCAGCTTAGCGCAACAGGGCTCGACTGAAGCTTTCTTT. It specifies CASSLAQQGSTEAFF.

V is TRBV19 and J is TRBJ2-6, with 11 bases lining up with TRBD1. This CDR3 contains 17 residues. From germline, CDR1 is LNHDA and CDR2 SQIVND (reference sequence). With V trimmed by 7 bases and J by 4 bases, 9 bases remained unmatched. The CDR3 here is CASTIGQGAAGANVLTF. CDR3 DNA sequence: TGTGCCAGTACTATTGGACAGGGGGCAGCGGGGGCCAACGTCCTGACTTTC.

The rearrangement links TRBV7-2 to TRBJ2-1; perhaps TRBD2 as D (5 bases). Germline V gene sequence: CDR1 SGHTA, CDR2 FQGNSA. The germline V and J ends were trimmed by 4 bases and 6 bases, with 13 bases remaining between them. The CDR3 totals 14 residues. CDR3 sequence (DNA): TGTGCCAGCAGCTCGGGGTACCCCTCCAATGAGCAGTTCTTC. It yields the protein CASSSGYPSNEQFF.

This clonotype was seen ten or more times. The DNA of the CDR3 is TGTGCCAGCAGCCGCGGCAGGGAGGAGACCCAGTACTTC. This encodes CASSRGREETQYF. The chain uses TRBV28 and TRBJ2-5, with D possibly called TRBD1 or TRBD2 (5 bases each). CDR3 length equals 13 residues. V dropped 6 bases and J dropped 5 bases, with 13 bases sitting between them. Germline CDR1 and CDR2: MDHEN and SYDVKM.

This clonotype was counted many times. The gene calls are TRBV6-1 and TRBJ1-1, with D unresolved. CDR3 length: 12 amino acids. Trimming cost V 6 bases and J 5 bases, with 10 bases left between them. Germline lookup yields CDR1 MNHNS and CDR2 SASEGT. The CDR3 DNA follows: TGTGCCAGCAGCCCCGGATGGACTGAAGCTTTCTTT. It specifies CASSPGWTEAFF.

V is TRBV7-2 and J is TRBJ1-2, with 7 bases fitting TRBD1. V gave up 5 bases and J gave up 2 bases; unmatched junction bases: 8. Germline CDR1 and CDR2: SGHTA and FQGNSA. This CDR3 has 15 amino acids. The CDR3 is CASSARQGTNYGYTF. DNA of the CDR3: TGTGCCAGCAGCGCACGACAGGGAACAAACTATGGCTACACCTTC.

The V gene is TRBV12-3 or TRBV12-4, the J gene TRBJ2-3; D gene uncertain. The CDR3 contains 14 residues. V dropped 3 bases and J dropped 8 bases, with 15 bases sitting between them. The DNA of the CDR3 is TGTGCCAGCAGTTTGAAGCCCCCGGTGGCTACGCAGTATTTT. Amino acid sequence: CASSLKPPVATQYF.

This chain uses TRBV19 with TRBJ2-7; D may be TRBD1 or TRBD2 (6 bases each). The V end lost 5 bases, the J end lost 6 bases, and 14 bases lay between the germline ends. The CDR3 has 13 residues. Germline CDR1 reads LNHDA; CDR2 reads SQIVND (reference sequence). The CDR3 nucleotides read TGTGCCAGTAGTCCTCGGGGGCAGCGCGAGCAGTACTTC. It specifies CASSPRGQREQYF.

This clonotype was counted only a few times. The rearrangement joins TRBV30 to TRBJ1-1; unclear D gene. Germline V CDR1 and CDR2: GTSNPN, SVGIG (reference sequence). V gave up 5 bases and J gave up 4 bases, with 11 bases separating them. The CDR3 loop spans 12 amino acids. CDR3 residues: CAWDGVGTEAFF. The CDR3 nucleotides read TGTGCCTGGGATGGGGTCGGCACTGAAGCTTTCTTT. Full variable domain (missing parts from reference TRBV30 and TRBJ1-1): SQTIHQWPATLVQPVGSPLSLECTVEGTSNPNLYWYRQAAGRGLQLLFYSVGIGQISSEVPQNLSASRPQDRQFILSSKKLLLSDSGFYLCAWDGVGTEAFFGQGTRLTVV.

V is TRBV19 and J is TRBJ2-7, with a weak D call TRBD2 (6 bases). The germline V gene encodes CDR1 LNHDA and CDR2 SQIVND (reference sequence). The CDR3 loop spans 14 amino acids. V dropped 3 bases and J dropped 4 bases, with 13 bases sitting between them. CDR3 DNA: TGTGCCAGTAGTATCGCGGGACTCGGGTACGAGCAGTACTTC. Amino acids: CASSIAGLGYEQYF.

This clonotype was counted between two and nine times. The chain is built from TRBV28 and TRBJ2-3; TRBD2 is a possible D gene (6 bases). CDR1 is MDHEN, CDR2 SYDVKM, per germline. Trimming pared 3 bases from V and 2 bases from J, leaving 12 bases between. The CDR3 covers 15 residues. The CDR3 DNA reads as TGTGCCAGCAGTTTGGGAGGCGGGACCACAGATACGCAGTATTTT. Protein: CASSLGGGTTDTQYF.